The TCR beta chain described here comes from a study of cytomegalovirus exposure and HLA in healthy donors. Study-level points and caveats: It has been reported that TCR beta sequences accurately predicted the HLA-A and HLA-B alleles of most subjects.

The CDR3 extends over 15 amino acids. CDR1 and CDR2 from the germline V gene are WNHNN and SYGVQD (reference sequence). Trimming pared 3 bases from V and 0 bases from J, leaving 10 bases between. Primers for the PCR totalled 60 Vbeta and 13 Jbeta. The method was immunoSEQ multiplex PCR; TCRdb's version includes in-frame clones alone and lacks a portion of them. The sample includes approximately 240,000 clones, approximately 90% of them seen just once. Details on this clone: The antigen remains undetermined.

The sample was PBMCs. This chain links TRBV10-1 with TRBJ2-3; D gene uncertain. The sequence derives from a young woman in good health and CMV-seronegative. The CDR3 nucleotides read TGCGCCAGCAGTGAAATAGGAGCTAGCACAGATACGCAGTATTTT. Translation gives CASSEIGASTDTQYF.